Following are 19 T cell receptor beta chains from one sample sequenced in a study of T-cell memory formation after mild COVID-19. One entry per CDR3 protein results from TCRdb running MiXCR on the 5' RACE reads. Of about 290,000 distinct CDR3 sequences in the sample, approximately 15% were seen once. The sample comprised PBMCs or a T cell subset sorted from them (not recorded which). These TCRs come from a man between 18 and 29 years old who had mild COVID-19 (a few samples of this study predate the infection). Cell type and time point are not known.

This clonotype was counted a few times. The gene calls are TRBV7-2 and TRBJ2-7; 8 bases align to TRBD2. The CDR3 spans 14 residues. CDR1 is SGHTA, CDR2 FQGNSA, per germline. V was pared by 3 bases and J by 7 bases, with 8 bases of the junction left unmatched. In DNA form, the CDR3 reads TGTGCCAGCAGCTTCAATCGAGCGGGGGTAGAGCAGTACTTC. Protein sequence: CASSFNRAGVEQYF.

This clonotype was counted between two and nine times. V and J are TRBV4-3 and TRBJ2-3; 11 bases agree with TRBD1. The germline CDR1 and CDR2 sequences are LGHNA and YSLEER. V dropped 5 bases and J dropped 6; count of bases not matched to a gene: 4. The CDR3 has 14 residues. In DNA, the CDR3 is TGCGCCAGCAGCGGACAGGGGGCGGGTGATACGCAGTATTTT. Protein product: CASSGQGAGDTQYF.

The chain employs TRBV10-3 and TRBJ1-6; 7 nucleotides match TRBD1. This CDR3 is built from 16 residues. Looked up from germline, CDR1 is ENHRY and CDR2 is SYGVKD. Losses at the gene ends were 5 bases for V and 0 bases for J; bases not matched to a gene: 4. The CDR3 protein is CAISPRDSSYNSPLHF. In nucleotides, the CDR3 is TGTGCCATCAGTCCTCGGGACAGCTCCTATAATTCACCCCTCCACTTT.

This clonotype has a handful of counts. The CDR3 coding sequence is TGTGCCAGCAGCCGGACAGGGCAGACCCAGTACTTC. Amino acid sequence: CASSRTGQTQYF. The chain has TRBV12-3 or TRBV12-4 and TRBJ2-5; 8 bases are shared with TRBD1. Trimming took 6 bases from V and 6 from J; bases not matched to a gene: 3. The CDR3 contains 12 residues.

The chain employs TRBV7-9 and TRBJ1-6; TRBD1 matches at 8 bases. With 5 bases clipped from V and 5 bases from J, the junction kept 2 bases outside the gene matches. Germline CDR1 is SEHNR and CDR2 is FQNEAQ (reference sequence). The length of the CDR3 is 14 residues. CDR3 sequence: CASSLGQDNSPLHF. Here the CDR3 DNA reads TGTGCCAGCAGCCTGGGACAGGATAATTCACCCCTCCACTTT.

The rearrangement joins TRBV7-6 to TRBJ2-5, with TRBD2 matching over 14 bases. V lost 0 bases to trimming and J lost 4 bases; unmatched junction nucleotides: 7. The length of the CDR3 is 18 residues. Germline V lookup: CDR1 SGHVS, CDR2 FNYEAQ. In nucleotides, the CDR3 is TGTGCCAGCAGCTTAGCGAGTGGGACTAGCGGGGGAAGAGAGACCCAGTACTTC. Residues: CASSLASGTSGGRETQYF.

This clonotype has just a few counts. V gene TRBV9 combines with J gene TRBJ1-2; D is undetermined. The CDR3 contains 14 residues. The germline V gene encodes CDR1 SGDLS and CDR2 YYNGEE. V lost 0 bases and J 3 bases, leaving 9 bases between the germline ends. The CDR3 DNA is TGTGCCAGCAGCGTAGCTCCGGAGTACTATGGCTACACCTTC. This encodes CASSVAPEYYGYTF.

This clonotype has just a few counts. The CDR3 protein is CASSSRGRVYGYTF. The CDR3 DNA reads TGTGCCAGCAGTTCCCGGGGCAGAGTCTATGGCTACACCTTC. The rearrangement links TRBV12-3 or TRBV12-4 to TRBJ1-2; possibly TRBD1 for D (5 bases). The CDR3 contains 14 residues. V shed 4 bases and J shed 4 bases, with 13 bases lying between them.

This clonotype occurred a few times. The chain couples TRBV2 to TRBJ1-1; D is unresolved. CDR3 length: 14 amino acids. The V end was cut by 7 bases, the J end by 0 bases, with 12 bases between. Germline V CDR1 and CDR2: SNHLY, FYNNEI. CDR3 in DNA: TGTGCCAGCAATCCGGAGGGCCTGAACACTGAAGCTTTCTTT. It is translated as CASNPEGLNTEAFF.

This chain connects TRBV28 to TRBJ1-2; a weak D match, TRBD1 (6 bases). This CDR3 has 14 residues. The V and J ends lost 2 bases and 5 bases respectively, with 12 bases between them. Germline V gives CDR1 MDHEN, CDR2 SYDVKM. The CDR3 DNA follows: TGTGCCAGCAGTTTACAACAGGGAGGGTATGGCTACACCTTC. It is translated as CASSLQQGGYGYTF.

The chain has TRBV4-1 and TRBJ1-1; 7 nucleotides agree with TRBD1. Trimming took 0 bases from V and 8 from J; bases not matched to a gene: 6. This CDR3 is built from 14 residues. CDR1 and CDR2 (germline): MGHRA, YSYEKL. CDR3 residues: CASSQDPGQTEAFF. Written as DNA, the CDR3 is TGCGCCAGCAGCCAAGACCCGGGACAGACCGAAGCTTTCTTT.

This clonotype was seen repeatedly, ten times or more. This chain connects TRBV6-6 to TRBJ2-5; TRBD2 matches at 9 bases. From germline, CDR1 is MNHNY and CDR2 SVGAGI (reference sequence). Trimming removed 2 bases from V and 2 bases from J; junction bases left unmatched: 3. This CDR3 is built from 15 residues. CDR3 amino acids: CASSYGGGVQETQYF. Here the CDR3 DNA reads TGTGCCAGCAGTTACGGCGGGGGGGTTCAAGAGACCCAGTACTTC.

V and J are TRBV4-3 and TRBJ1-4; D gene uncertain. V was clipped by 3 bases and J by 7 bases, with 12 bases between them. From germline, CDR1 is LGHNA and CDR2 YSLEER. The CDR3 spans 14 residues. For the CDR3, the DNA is TGCGCCAGCAGCCACAGGACTGGTGTTGAAAAACTGTTTTTT. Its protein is CASSHRTGVEKLFF.

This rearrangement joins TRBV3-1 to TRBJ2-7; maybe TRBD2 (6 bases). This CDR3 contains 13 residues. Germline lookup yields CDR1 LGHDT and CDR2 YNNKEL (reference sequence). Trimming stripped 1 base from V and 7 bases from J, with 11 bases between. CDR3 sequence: CASSQGGVQEQYF. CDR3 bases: TGTGCCAGCAGCCAAGGCGGGGTGCAGGAGCAGTACTTC.

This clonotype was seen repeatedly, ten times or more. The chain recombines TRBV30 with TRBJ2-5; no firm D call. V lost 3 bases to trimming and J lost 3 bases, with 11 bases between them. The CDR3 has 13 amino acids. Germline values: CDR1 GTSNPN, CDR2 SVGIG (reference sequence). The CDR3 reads CAWRGAAEETQYF. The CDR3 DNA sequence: TGTGCCTGGAGAGGCGCAGCTGAAGAGACCCAGTACTTC.

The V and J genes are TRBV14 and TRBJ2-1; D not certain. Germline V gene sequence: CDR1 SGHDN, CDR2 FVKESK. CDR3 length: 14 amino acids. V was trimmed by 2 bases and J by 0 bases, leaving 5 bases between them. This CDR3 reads CASSQLTSYNEQFF. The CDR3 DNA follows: TGTGCCAGCAGCCAACTGACCTCCTACAATGAGCAGTTCTTC.

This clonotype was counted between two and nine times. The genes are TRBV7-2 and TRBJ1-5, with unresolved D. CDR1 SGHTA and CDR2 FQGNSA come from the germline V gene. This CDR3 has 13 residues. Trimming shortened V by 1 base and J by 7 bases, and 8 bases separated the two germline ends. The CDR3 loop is CASSLGGIQPQHF. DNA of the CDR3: TGTGCCAGCAGCTTAGGAGGTATCCAGCCCCAGCATTTT.

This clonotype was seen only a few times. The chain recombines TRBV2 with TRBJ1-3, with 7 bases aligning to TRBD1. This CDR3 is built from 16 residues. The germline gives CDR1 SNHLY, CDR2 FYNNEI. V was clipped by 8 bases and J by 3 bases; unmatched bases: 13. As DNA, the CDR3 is TGTGCCAGCGGGGGAGCCGACAGGGTGGATGGAAACACCATATATTTT. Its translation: CASGGADRVDGNTIYF.

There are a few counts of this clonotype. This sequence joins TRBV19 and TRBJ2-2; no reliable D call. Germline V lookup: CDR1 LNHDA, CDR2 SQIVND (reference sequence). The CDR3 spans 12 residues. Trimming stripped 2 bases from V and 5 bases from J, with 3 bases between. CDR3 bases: TGTGCCAGTAGTATACCAACCGGGGAGCTGTTTTTT. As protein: CASSIPTGELFF.